Given below is one TCR beta chain in context. Original processing methods: For nucleated cells, counts were estimated from reference gene primer amplification. TCRdb keeps only in-frame clones here, not all; method: immunoSEQ multiplex PCR. The V and J calls and clone size are taken from that table; D and trimming were inferred from the DNA. The sample gives 150,000 to 200,000 clones, approximately 83% of which show up once; around 3% is in the top ten. The entry originates in a study of blood T cell repertoires in COVID-19. Across the study: Acute and convalescent COVID-19 samples came from the United States, Italy and Spain. T cells, B-cell-depleted T cells, or PBMCs provided the cDNA or gDNA that served as material.

CDR3 length: 15 residues. The V end lost 4 bases, the J end lost 0 bases, and 12 bases lay between the germline ends. Germline V gives CDR1 KGHSH, CDR2 LQKENI. This rearrangement joins TRBV18 to TRBJ1-1; possible D gene TRBD1, 5 bases. The sequenced sample consisted of peripheral blood. The sequence was obtained from a man in his sixties with acute or convalescent COVID-19. The CDR3, as DNA: TGTGCCAGCTCACTGGAGACAGTCATGAACACTGAAGCTTTCTTT. It is translated as CASSLETVMNTEAFF.